This TCR beta chain comes out of a study of cytomegalovirus exposure and HLA in healthy donors. Study results and caveats: Highly shared variants forming one cluster were likely a sequencing artifact. The listing of 160 or so TCR beta chains classed them as cytomegalovirus-associated. A few chains tied to CMV proved CMV antigen-specific in vitro.

PCR involved 60 Vbeta and 13 Jbeta primers. Clones were read by immunoSEQ multiplex PCR, and TCRdb kept only the in-frame ones, dropping some. The sample totals about 67,000 clones; its top ten clones hold about 16%. Though nominally healthy at sampling, donors likely had unrecorded immune exposures. As regards this clone: Its specificity is not known.

The CDR3 covers 15 residues. Trimming stripped 0 bases from V and 6 bases from J, with 15 bases between. The V gene's germline CDR1 is SGHRS and CDR2 YFSETQ. Material: PBMCs. The V call is TRBV5-1, the J call TRBJ1-1; D gene ambiguous. The receptor was isolated from a boy aged 5-17 years in good health and CMV-seronegative. CDR3 residues: CASSLDGTKRAEAFF. For the CDR3, the DNA is TGCGCCAGCAGCTTGGACGGTACTAAGAGGGCTGAAGCTTTCTTT.